This T cell receptor (beta chain) was identified during a study of human T cells and chemical hapten exposure. Sample time point: pre-sensitization, week 0. Treatment of the sample: therapeutic diphenylcyclopropenone sensitization with weekly scalp DPC. General study points: In the PT1 data, expanded TCR counts showed a positive correlation with patch test score.

Library preparation tagged each individual cDNA molecule with a unique molecular identifier. Original processing methods: The median was roughly 91,000 TCRs per sample, ranging roughly 23,224 to 690,600. TCRdb re-derived calls from the RACE reads in MiXCR, one entry per CDR3 protein. The V and J calls shown here were made by TCRdb, not taken from the authors' results. The data show more than 300,000 distinct CDR3 sequences, with around 5.5% seen just once and under 9.5% held by the top ten. As to this clonotype: Its antigen is currently unknown.

The V gene's germline CDR1 is ENHRY and CDR2 SYGVKD. Trimming pared 0 bases from V and 7 bases from J, leaving 9 bases between. The CDR3 loop spans 13 amino acids. This sample comprised whole blood, obtained in connection with sensitization to the hapten diphenylcyclopropenone (DPC). This TCR was sampled from a woman younger than 30 with alopecia areata. Some clones in this sample may be carry-over from other donors' samples. The chain links TRBV10-3 to TRBJ1-1; a possible D gene is TRBD1 (5 bases). The chain's CDR3 is CAISESWGSEAFF. As DNA, the CDR3 is TGTGCCATCAGTGAGTCGTGGGGGAGTGAAGCTTTCTTT.